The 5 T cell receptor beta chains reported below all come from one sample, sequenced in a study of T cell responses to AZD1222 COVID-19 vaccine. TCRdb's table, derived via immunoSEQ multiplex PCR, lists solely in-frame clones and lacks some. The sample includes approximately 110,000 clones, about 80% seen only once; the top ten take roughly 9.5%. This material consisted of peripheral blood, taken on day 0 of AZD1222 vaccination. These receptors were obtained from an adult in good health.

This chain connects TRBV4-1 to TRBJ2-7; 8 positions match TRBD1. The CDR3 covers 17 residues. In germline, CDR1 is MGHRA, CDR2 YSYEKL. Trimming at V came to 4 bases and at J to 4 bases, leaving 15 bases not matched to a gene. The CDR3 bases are TGCGCCAGCAGCCTCGACCCGAGACAGGGGACCGATTACGAGCAGTACTTC. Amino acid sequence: CASSLDPRQGTDYEQYF.

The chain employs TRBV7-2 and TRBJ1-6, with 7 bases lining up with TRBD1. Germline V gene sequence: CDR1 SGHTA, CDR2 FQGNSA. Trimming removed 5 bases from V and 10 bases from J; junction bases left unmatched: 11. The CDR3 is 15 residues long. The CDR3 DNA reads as TGTGCCAGCAGCCCCCAGGGGGGGTCGGAATCACCCCTCCACTTT. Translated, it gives CASSPQGGSESPLHF.

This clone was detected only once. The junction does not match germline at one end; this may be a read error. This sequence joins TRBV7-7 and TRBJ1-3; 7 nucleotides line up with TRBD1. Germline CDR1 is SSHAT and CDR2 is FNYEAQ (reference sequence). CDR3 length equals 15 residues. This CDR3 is CASSLGGGPGNTIYF. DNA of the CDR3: TGTGCTAGCAGCTTAGGAGGGGGCCCCGGAAACACCATATATTTT.

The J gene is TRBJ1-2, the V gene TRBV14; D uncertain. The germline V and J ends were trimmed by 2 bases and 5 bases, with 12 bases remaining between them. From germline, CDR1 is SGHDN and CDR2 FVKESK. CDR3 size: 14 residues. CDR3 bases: TGTGCCAGCAGCCAATTCGGCGAGGTTTATGGCTACACCTTC. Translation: CASSQFGEVYGYTF. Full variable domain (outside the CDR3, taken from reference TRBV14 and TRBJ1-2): EAGVTQFPSHSVIEKGQTVTLRCDPISGHDNLYWYRRVMGKEIKFLLHFVKESKQDESGMPNNRFLAERTGGTYSTLKVQPAELEDSGVYFCASSQFGEVYGYTFGSGTRLTVV.

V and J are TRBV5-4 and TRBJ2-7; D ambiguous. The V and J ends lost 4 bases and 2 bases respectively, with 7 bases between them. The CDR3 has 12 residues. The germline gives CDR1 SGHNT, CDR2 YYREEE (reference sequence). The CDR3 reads CASSPTAYEQYF. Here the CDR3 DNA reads TGTGCCAGCAGCCCAACCGCCTACGAGCAGTACTTC.